The 21 T cell receptor beta chains below come from one sample, sequenced in a study of blood T cells in healthy people across ages. It was with a sample-barcoded 5' primer and a J-beta primer mix that a second PCR of roughly 7 to 12 cycles was run. One entry per CDR3 protein results from TCRdb running MiXCR on the 5' RACE reads. The sample has 1,500,000 or so distinct CDR3 sequences; 59% are singletons. Input material: blood. All receptors come from a young man in good health.

The V gene is TRBV12-3 or TRBV12-4, the J gene TRBJ2-7; tentatively, D is TRBD1 or TRBD2 (5 bases each). The DNA end is more similar to TRBJ2-5, so the J call may be wrong. The CDR3 spans 13 residues. CDR3 coding DNA: TGTGCCAGCAATGAAGCCCAGAGGGGGACCCAGTACTTC. Its protein is CASNEAQRGTQYF.

V gene TRBV4-2 combines with J gene TRBJ2-7; unclear D gene. The ends were cut back, 3 bases at V and 3 bases at J, with 9 bases in the middle. The CDR3 spans 13 residues. Looked up from germline, CDR1 is LGHNA and CDR2 is YNFKEQ. CDR3 nucleotides: TGTGCCAGCAGCCACAGGATAAGCTACGAGCAGTACTTC. Translation: CASSHRISYEQYF.

The rearrangement uses TRBV25-1 and TRBJ2-7; D is possibly TRBD1 (6 bases). Germline CDR1 MGHDK, CDR2 SYGVNS. The V gene lost 7 bases and the J gene lost 3 bases, with 13 bases spanning the gap. The CDR3 is made up of 13 amino acids. The CDR3 nucleotides are TGTGCCAGCACTAGGACAGATCTCTACGAGCAGTACTTC. It translates to CASTRTDLYEQYF.

This clonotype has more than one count but fewer than ten. The chain combines TRBV7-2 with TRBJ2-5; no definite D call. The germline V and J ends were trimmed by 4 bases and 1 base, with 13 bases remaining between them. The length of the CDR3 is 15 residues. The germline gives CDR1 SGHTA, CDR2 FQGNSA. The CDR3 nucleotides read TGTGCCAGCAGCTCCATCCTGACAATCCAAGAGACCCAGTACTTC. Translating it yields CASSSILTIQETQYF.

This clonotype was observed a few times. This sequence joins TRBV6-5 and TRBJ2-3; weak D call: TRBD2 (6 bases). The CDR3 covers 14 residues. The V gene's germline CDR1 is MNHEY and CDR2 SVGAGI. V was clipped by 7 bases and J by 0 bases, with 11 bases between them. The chain's CDR3 is CASTSGTSTDTQYF. The CDR3 DNA reads as TGTGCCAGCACCTCCGGGACTAGCACAGATACGCAGTATTTT.

The chain combines TRBV29-1 with TRBJ2-5; D not resolved. The CDR3 is 19 residues long. Germline CDR1 and CDR2: SQVTM and ANQGSEA. Trimming took 7 bases from V and 2 from J, leaving 32 bases between them. CDR3 in amino acids: CSAERAITGTKVIQETQYF. The CDR3, as DNA: TGCAGCGCCGAACGAGCCATCACTGGCACAAAGGTTATTCAAGAGACCCAGTACTTC.

The chain is built from TRBV3-1 and TRBJ2-5; D ambiguous. The J call may be wrong; the DNA end is better matched by TRBJ2-7. The length of the CDR3 is 13 residues. CDR1 is LGHDT and CDR2 is YNNKEL in the germline V gene (reference sequence). In DNA, the CDR3 is TGTGCCAGCAGCTATAAGATAGGCTACGAGCAGTACTTC. Encoded protein: CASSYKIGYEQYF.

This clonotype has just a few counts. This CDR3 reads CASSGRQGGLDYGYTF. The CDR3 region has the DNA TGTGCCAGCAGTGGACGACAGGGTGGACTAGACTATGGCTACACCTTC. The chain combines TRBV6-1 with TRBJ1-2; the match to TRBD1 covers 7 bases. V gave up 4 bases and J gave up 3 bases; unmatched junction bases: 11. The CDR3 is 16 amino acids. Germline loops: CDR1 MNHNS, CDR2 SASEGT.

The chain carries TRBV25-1 and TRBJ2-5, with 10 bases aligning to TRBD1. This CDR3 is 15 amino acids long. The germline gives CDR1 MGHDK, CDR2 SYGVNS. V dropped 4 bases and J dropped 5; count of bases not matched to a gene: 7. CDR3 coding DNA: TGTGCCAGCAGTGCCGGGACAGGGGTTTATGAGACCCAGTACTTC. Its translation is CASSAGTGVYETQYF. The variable domain in full, with the rest retrieved from reference TRBV25-1 and TRBJ2-5, is EADIYQTPRYLVIGTGKKITLECSQTMGHDKMYWYQQDPGMELHLIHYSYGVNSTEKGDLSSESTVSRIRTEHFPLTLESARPSHTSQYLCASSAGTGVYETQYFGPGTRLLVL.

This chain joins TRBV3-1 and TRBJ2-7; no clear D. The J call may be mistaken, given a closer DNA end match to TRBJ2-5. This CDR3 spans 15 amino acids. The germline CDR1 and CDR2 sequences are LGHDT and YNNKEL (reference sequence). The CDR3 loop is CASSQDLGRRETQYF. The CDR3 DNA reads as TGTGCCAGCAGCCAAGATTTGGGCAGGAGAGAGACCCAGTACTTC.

The CDR3 DNA sequence: TGTGCCAGCAGTGAATTCGCGGAGAAGTACGGCTACACCTTC. It codes for CASSEFAEKYGYTF. The genes are TRBV25-1 and TRBJ1-2; unclear D gene. The CDR3 covers 14 residues. Trimming removed 1 base at V and 8 bases at J, with 14 bases between. In germline, CDR1 is MGHDK, CDR2 SYGVNS.

The CDR3 DNA is TGTGCCAGCAGCGTACAAGGGGCCGCTTTGGATGAGCAGTTCTTC. This gives the protein CASSVQGAALDEQFF. The chain couples TRBV9 to TRBJ2-1; TRBD1 might be the D (5 bases). From germline, CDR1 is SGDLS and CDR2 YYNGEE. CDR3 length: 15 amino acids. V dropped 1 base and J dropped 8 bases, with 16 bases sitting between them.

This sequence joins TRBV7-9 and TRBJ2-1; 7 bases are a match to TRBD1. Germline CDR1 reads SEHNR; CDR2 reads FQNEAQ (reference sequence). V lost 2 bases, J lost 4 bases, and 8 bases stayed unmatched. The CDR3 loop spans 16 amino acids. The CDR3 is CASSLQTGMVYNEQFF. Here the CDR3 DNA reads TGTGCCAGCAGCTTACAGACAGGGATGGTGTACAATGAGCAGTTCTTC.

The sample holds a few counts of this clonotype. The chain links TRBV6-2 or TRBV6-3 to TRBJ1-4; D is perhaps TRBD1 (6 bases). With 4 bases removed from V and 0 bases from J, the gap between germline ends came to 15 bases. CDR1 MNHEY and CDR2 SVGEGT come from the germline V gene. CDR3 length equals 17 residues. This CDR3 reads CASSSGQPMTTNEKLFF. In DNA form, the CDR3 reads TGTGCCAGCAGTTCCGGACAGCCCATGACAACTAATGAAAAACTGTTTTTT.

J is TRBJ2-7 and V is TRBV7-6; the D gene is possibly TRBD2 (6 bases). Germline V gives CDR1 SGHVS, CDR2 FNYEAQ. The CDR3 loop spans 15 amino acids. Trimming stripped 2 bases from V and 0 bases from J, with 11 bases between. Here the CDR3 DNA reads TGTGCCAGCAGCTTACTAGCGTCAGTCTCCTACGAGCAGTACTTC. As protein: CASSLLASVSYEQYF.

The gene calls are TRBV11-2 and TRBJ1-3; D is uncertain. The V end lost 5 bases, the J end lost 0 bases, and 8 bases lay between the germline ends. Germline lookup yields CDR1 SGHAT and CDR2 FQNNGV. This CDR3 has 14 amino acids. CDR3 region: CASSPIPSGNTIYF. The CDR3 nucleotides read TGTGCCAGCAGCCCCATTCCCTCTGGAAACACCATATATTTT.

This clonotype came up a few times. The rearrangement joins TRBV7-2 to TRBJ1-2; D is unresolved. The CDR3 consists of 14 residues. Germline values: CDR1 SGHTA, CDR2 FQGNSA. Trimming cost V 4 bases and J 6 bases, with 15 bases left between them. CDR3 sequence (DNA): TGTGCCAGCAGCTCCACTCTTCGGTGGGATGGCTACACCTTC. Translated, it gives CASSSTLRWDGYTF.

This chain connects TRBV7-8 to TRBJ2-1, with D unclear. Trimming removed 2 bases from V and 5 bases from J, with 13 bases in between. The CDR3 consists of 15 residues. Germline V gene data show CDR1 as SGHVS and CDR2 as FQNEAQ. The CDR3 nucleotides read TGTGCCAGCAGCTTAACACCCAGATATAACAATGAGCAGTTCTTC. This codes for CASSLTPRYNNEQFF.

This clonotype was detected only once. This chain connects TRBV5-5 to TRBJ2-5, with D possibly matching TRBD2 (6 bases). Gene TRBJ2-7 matches the end of the DNA better, so the J call may be wrong. Per the germline V gene, CDR1 is SGHKS and CDR2 is YYEKEE (reference sequence). This CDR3 region has 14 residues. DNA of the CDR3: TGTGCCAGCAGCACCCCGGGACTTTCGACCGAGCAGTACTTC. This encodes CASSTPGLSTEQYF.

This chain joins TRBV2 and TRBJ2-3; no reliable D call. The CDR3 is 14 amino acids. Trimming cost V 2 bases and J 2 bases, with 8 bases left between them. Germline CDR1 SNHLY, CDR2 FYNNEI. The CDR3: CASSERTTTDTQYF. CDR3 in DNA: TGTGCCAGCAGTGAACGCACTACCACAGATACGCAGTATTTT.

This clonotype appeared a few times. The chain recombines TRBV12-3 or TRBV12-4 with TRBJ1-4; D is undetermined. Deletions cut 7 bases from V and 10 bases from J, with 22 bases between. The CDR3 is made up of 15 amino acids. For the CDR3, the DNA is TGTGCCAGCACCCCTCGGGTCGGTAGGGTCGGAAAACTGTTTTTT. It translates to CASTPRVGRVGKLFF.